This T cell receptor (beta chain) is from a study of beta chain features in type 1 diabetes. The CDR3 has 11 amino acids. Per germline, CDR1 GTSNPN and CDR2 SVGIG (reference sequence). As every portion of the isolated RNA was reverse transcribed, the sequencing read expressed TCRB transcripts. Produced via immunoSEQ multiplex PCR; TCRdb's table is partial and in-frame only. Among 240,000 or so clones, 68% were seen once, and the ten largest hold approximately 0.053%. Study-wide results and limits: Type 1 diabetes patients had fewer VDJ junction insertions and more deletions.

This clone came up once. Its target is not known. The junction does not match germline at one end; this may be a read error. V usage is TRBV30 and J usage is TRBJ2-3, with D unclear. The sequencing input was naive CD4+ T cells from blood. The clonotype comes from a young man in good health. The CDR3 sequence is CAWSVQGPPSF. The CDR3 nucleotides read TGTGCCTGGAGTGTCCAAGGGCCGCCGTCGTTT. Together with reference TRBV30 and TRBJ2-3, the CDR3 gives the full variable domain: SQTIHQWPATLVQPVGSPLSLECTVEGTSNPNLYWYRQAAGRGLQLLFYSVGIGQISSEVPQNLSASRPQDRQFILSSKKLLLSDSGFYLCAWSVQGPPSFGPGTRLTVL.